The 28 T cell receptor beta chains reported below all come from one sample, sequenced in a study of blood T cell repertoires in COVID-19. Method: immunoSEQ multiplex PCR; TCRdb's copy keeps in-frame clones and lacks some. This table holds hundreds of thousands of clones, approximately 90% found once. Sequenced sample: peripheral blood. The receptors here all came from a man aged 40-49 years with acute or convalescent COVID-19.

The genes are TRBV28 and TRBJ2-1; 12 positions match TRBD2. Germline V gene lookup returns CDR1 MDHEN and CDR2 SYDVKM. Trimming took 8 bases from V and 3 from J; bases not matched to a gene: 8. The CDR3 runs 16 residues. The CDR3: CASHPASGGVYNEQFF. DNA of the CDR3: TGTGCCAGCCACCCGGCTAGCGGGGGGGTCTACAATGAGCAGTTCTTC.

The rearrangement uses TRBV27 and TRBJ2-7; TRBD2 agrees at 10 bases. The CDR3 covers 16 residues. Trimming cost V 5 bases and J 4 bases; bases outside gene matches: 11. Germline-derived CDR1 and CDR2 are MNHEY and SMNVEV (reference sequence). CDR3 nucleotides: TGTGCCAGCAGTCCCTCCCTAGCGGGGGTCTCATACGAGCAGTACTTC. This translates into CASSPSLAGVSYEQYF.

In nucleotides, the CDR3 is TGTGCCACATCAGGGGGCGCGAGTTTGGGCTATGGCTACACCTTC. It specifies CATSGGASLGYGYTF. The chain links TRBV24-1 to TRBJ1-2, with 8 bases lining up with TRBD1. The V gene's germline CDR1 is KGHDR and CDR2 SFDVKD. The CDR3 loop spans 15 amino acids. Trimming cost V 10 bases and J 4 bases; bases outside gene matches: 13.

The chain recombines TRBV6-6 with TRBJ2-7, with TRBD1 matching 9 bases. CDR3 length: 15 amino acids. Germline CDR1 is MNHNY and CDR2 is SVGAGI (reference sequence). V lost 6 bases, J lost 2 bases, and 8 bases stayed unmatched. The CDR3 is CASSYTGTGPYEQYF. The CDR3 DNA sequence: TGTGCCAGCAGCTATACCGGGACAGGGCCCTACGAGCAGTACTTC.

The chain has TRBV2 and TRBJ2-7; D not resolved. The germline gives CDR1 SNHLY, CDR2 FYNNEI. The germline V and J ends were trimmed by 5 bases and 5 bases, with 10 bases remaining between them. The CDR3 runs to 12 residues. The CDR3 spells CASSHSRNEQYF. The DNA for the CDR3 is TGTGCCAGCAGTCACAGTAGGAACGAGCAGTACTTC.

V usage is TRBV5-1 and J usage is TRBJ2-3; 11 bases line up with TRBD2. V dropped 4 bases and J dropped 3; count of bases not matched to a gene: 10. The CDR3 has 17 residues. CDR1 SGHRS and CDR2 YFSETQ come from the germline V gene. The CDR3, as DNA: TGCGCCAGCAGCATGGGGGTAGCGGGAGGGCCTACAGATACGCAGTATTTT. Its protein product is CASSMGVAGGPTDTQYF.

The gene calls are TRBV13 and TRBJ1-1; tentative D call: TRBD1 (5 bases). The CDR3 is 12 residues long. With 5 bases removed from V and 4 bases from J, the gap between germline ends came to 8 bases. Germline CDR1 is PRHDT and CDR2 is FYEKMQ (reference sequence). CDR3 DNA sequence: TGTGCCAGCAGCGCCGACAGCACTGAAGCTTTCTTT. As protein: CASSADSTEAFF.

V and J are TRBV23-1 and TRBJ1-2, with D hard to call. TRBV23-1 is an ORF; its function is uncertain. V gave up 2 bases and J gave up 4 bases, with 11 bases separating them. This CDR3 contains 14 residues. The CDR3 DNA reads as TGCGCCAGCAGTCAAACCGGACTGGCCTATGGCTACACCTTC. This translates into CASSQTGLAYGYTF.

V is TRBV11-2 and J is TRBJ2-5; TRBD1 matches at 11 bases. CDR3 length: 18 residues. Germline CDR1 reads SGHAT; CDR2 reads FQNNGV. J was trimmed by 5 bases and V by 5 bases; bases with no gene match: 16. The CDR3 nucleotides read TGTGCCAGCAGCACCGCTATATCCTCGGGACAGGGGGGGGAGACCCAGTACTTC. The encoded protein is CASSTAISSGQGGETQYF. Full variable domain (remainder filled in from reference TRBV11-2 and TRBJ2-5): EAGVAQSPRYKIIEKRQSVAFWCNPISGHATLYWYQQILGQGPKLLIQFQNNGVVDDSQLPKDRFSAERLKGVDSTLKIQPAKLEDSAVYLCASSTAISSGQGGETQYFGPGTRLLVL.

This rearrangement joins TRBV5-1 to TRBJ2-7, with 10 bases matching TRBD1. The V and J ends lost 4 bases and 2 bases, in that order; junction bases with no gene match: 6. There are 15 residues in the CDR3. In germline, CDR1 is SGHRS, CDR2 YFSETQ. The CDR3 sequence is CASSKGTGDPYEQYF. The CDR3 coding sequence is TGCGCCAGCAGCAAAGGGACAGGGGACCCCTACGAGCAGTACTTC.

The rearrangement uses TRBV20-1 and TRBJ2-5; 10 bases are shared with TRBD2. The CDR3 covers 11 residues. The J segment lost 14 bases and the V segment lost 6 bases, leaving 9 bases of the junction unmatched. Looked up from germline, CDR1 is DFQATT and CDR2 is SNEGSKA (reference sequence). In DNA, the CDR3 is TGCAGTGCCCTTTACCTAGCGGGAGTTTACTTC. It encodes CSALYLAGVYF.

The table lists this clone with a few counts. The CDR3 reads CASTPTGGGYEQYF. CDR3 in DNA: TGTGCCAGCACCCCGACAGGGGGCGGTTACGAGCAGTACTTC. The rearrangement joins TRBV7-8 to TRBJ2-7; TRBD1 matches at 10 bases. The CDR3 consists of 14 residues. The V gene end was trimmed by 7 bases and the J gene end by 4 bases; junction bases not matched to a gene: 7. Germline V gene sequence: CDR1 SGHVS, CDR2 FQNEAQ.

The V and J genes are TRBV19 and TRBJ2-7, with D perhaps TRBD1 (6 bases). Looked up from germline, CDR1 is LNHDA and CDR2 is SQIVND (reference sequence). Trimming left V 4 bases short and J 4 bases short, with 17 bases between. This CDR3 has 15 amino acids. CDR3 sequence reads: CASSTLTGLPYEQYF. The CDR3 DNA sequence: TGTGCCAGTAGTACTTTGACAGGATTACCGTACGAGCAGTACTTC.

As regards this clone: The sample contains more than one DNA sequence encoding this CDR3. This chain connects TRBV2 to TRBJ1-1, with D maybe TRBD1 (6 bases). The CDR3 loop spans 13 amino acids. Trimming left V 9 bases short and J 1 base short, with 12 bases between. In germline, CDR1 is SNHLY, CDR2 FYNNEI. The DNA for the CDR3 is TGTGCCAGTAAGGGACACCCGAACACTGAAGCTTTCTTT. Translation: CASKGHPNTEAFF.

This clone was observed a single time. The chain employs TRBV30 and TRBJ1-3; D uncertain. CDR3 size: 14 residues. Per the germline V gene, CDR1 is GTSNPN and CDR2 is SVGIG (reference sequence). Trimming cost V 1 base and J 1 base, with 8 bases left between them. The CDR3 here is CAWSGGRSGNTIYF. The CDR3, as DNA: TGTGCCTGGAGTGGAGGGAGATCTGGAAACACCATATATTTT.

This chain connects TRBV28 to TRBJ2-3; tentatively, D is TRBD2 (6 bases). This CDR3 region has 15 residues. Trimming shortened V by 3 bases and J by 1 base, and 11 bases separated the two germline ends. Germline lookup yields CDR1 MDHEN and CDR2 SYDVKM. CDR3: CASSFGGEGTDTQYF. In nucleotides, the CDR3 is TGTGCCAGCAGTTTCGGAGGGGAGGGCACAGATACGCAGTATTTT. Full variable domain (outside the CDR3, taken from reference TRBV28 and TRBJ2-3): DVKVTQSSRYLVKRTGEKVFLECVQDMDHENMFWYRQDPGLGLRLIYFSYDVKMKEKGDIPEGYSVSREKKERFSLILESASTNQTSMYLCASSFGGEGTDTQYFGPGTRLTVL.

CDR3 region: CASSYPGGEQYF. The CDR3 bases are TGTGCCAGCAGTTACCCAGGGGGCGAGCAGTACTTC. This chain connects TRBV6-6 to TRBJ2-7, with 7 nucleotides matching TRBD1. V shed 2 bases, J shed 6 bases, and the junction held 1 base outside the gene matches. The germline CDR1 and CDR2 sequences are MNHNY and SVGAGI (reference sequence). The CDR3 has 12 amino acids.

The chain couples TRBV11-3 to TRBJ2-1; weak D call: TRBD2 (7 bases). Per the germline V gene, CDR1 is SGHNT and CDR2 is YENEEA. The CDR3 covers 16 residues. Trimming removed 1 base from V and 5 bases from J, with 15 bases in between. The CDR3 DNA reads as TGTGCCAGCAGCTTAGGTCCGGGGGAGGGGGACAATGAGCAGTTCTTC. It specifies CASSLGPGEGDNEQFF. Full variable domain (outside the CDR3, taken from reference TRBV11-3 and TRBJ2-1): EAGVVQSPRYKIIEKKQPVAFWCNPISGHNTLYWYLQNLGQGPELLIRYENEEAVDDSQLPKDRFSAERLKGVDSTLKIQPAELGDSAVYLCASSLGPGEGDNEQFFGPGTRLTVL.

The rearrangement joins TRBV4-3 to TRBJ2-1, with D unresolved. The V gene's germline CDR1 is LGHNA and CDR2 YSLEER. The length of the CDR3 is 14 residues. Between the trimmed V and J ends, which lost 1 base and 8 bases, there was a span of 12 bases. The CDR3: CASSQAGSFDEQFF. DNA of the CDR3: TGCGCCAGCAGCCAAGCGGGTAGCTTTGATGAGCAGTTCTTC.

The chain uses TRBV30 and TRBJ1-5, with a weak D call TRBD1 (5 bases). The V gene's germline CDR1 is GTSNPN and CDR2 SVGIG (reference sequence). This CDR3 spans 13 amino acids. Trimming left V 1 base short and J 7 bases short, with 11 bases between. The CDR3 spells CAWSAGEGQPQHF. In DNA, the CDR3 is TGTGCCTGGAGTGCGGGGGAGGGACAGCCCCAGCATTTT.

The chain is built from TRBV5-1 and TRBJ2-2, with 9 bases lining up with TRBD1. Looked up from germline, CDR1 is SGHRS and CDR2 is YFSETQ. CDR3 length equals 16 residues. V lost 5 bases and J lost 4; bases outside the gene matches: 9. The CDR3 DNA reads as TGCGCCAGCAGGCGAACCGGGACAGGGCTCACCGGGGAGCTGTTTTTT. Translating gives CASRRTGTGLTGELFF.

This clone has more than one count but fewer than ten. The chain employs TRBV19 and TRBJ2-5; tentatively, D is TRBD2 (5 bases). Trimming stripped 10 bases from V and 5 bases from J, with 17 bases between. The CDR3 has 13 amino acids. The V gene's germline CDR1 is LNHDA and CDR2 SQIVND (reference sequence). CDR3 bases: TGTGCCACCCAGGCCGGGATTTGGGAGACCCAGTACTTC. Translated: CATQAGIWETQYF.

The chain couples TRBV28 to TRBJ2-7; 9 bases agree with TRBD2. V dropped 4 bases and J dropped 2; count of bases not matched to a gene: 9. The CDR3 contains 16 residues. The germline V gene encodes CDR1 MDHEN and CDR2 SYDVKM. The CDR3 DNA follows: TGTGCCAGCAGTTCCCTAGCGGGATACCGACCCTACGAGCAGTACTTC. Translating gives CASSSLAGYRPYEQYF.

This clone was observed a few times. V gene TRBV6-5 combines with J gene TRBJ2-3; possibly TRBD2 for D (6 bases). Per the germline V gene, CDR1 is MNHEY and CDR2 is SVGAGI. CDR3 size: 15 residues. V gave up 0 bases and J gave up 5 bases, with 12 bases separating them. As DNA, the CDR3 is TGTGCCAGCAGTTACTCGAGAGCGGAGGGAGATACGCAGTATTTT. It yields the protein CASSYSRAEGDTQYF.

The chain employs TRBV6-1 and TRBJ2-3; D is possibly TRBD2 (5 bases). Germline V gene sequence: CDR1 MNHNS, CDR2 SASEGT. V gave up 1 base and J gave up 0 bases, with 5 bases separating them. There are 14 residues in the CDR3. DNA for the CDR3: TGTGCCAGCAGTGAAGGGACTAGCACAGATACGCAGTATTTT. It yields the protein CASSEGTSTDTQYF.

The gene calls are TRBV7-2 and TRBJ2-3, with a possible D match to TRBD2 (6 bases). The CDR3 extends over 13 amino acids. The germline V and J ends were trimmed by 1 base and 12 bases, with 14 bases remaining between them. The germline gives CDR1 SGHTA, CDR2 FQGNSA. Here the CDR3 reads CASSLDERASQYF. The CDR3 nucleotides are TGTGCCAGCAGCTTAGACGAGCGGGCCTCCCAGTATTTT.

V and J are TRBV5-1 and TRBJ1-2; D may be TRBD1 (6 bases). V was shortened by 0 bases and J by 6 bases, with 12 bases between the two germline ends. Germline assignment: CDR1 SGHRS and CDR2 YFSETQ. The CDR3 runs to 14 residues. The DNA of the CDR3 is TGCGCCAGCAGCTTGGGAGCGGGGGCACATGGCTACACCTTC. This sequence encodes CASSLGAGAHGYTF. The whole variable domain, filled in from reference TRBV5-1 and TRBJ1-2, reads KAGVTQTPRYLIKTRGQQVTLSCSPISGHRSVSWYQQTPGQGLQFLFEYFSETQRNKGNFPGRFSGRQFSNSRSEMNVSTLELGDSALYLCASSLGAGAHGYTFGSGTRLTVV.

The chain couples TRBV9 to TRBJ2-7; TRBD1 aligns across 11 bases. CDR1 and CDR2 (germline): SGDLS, YYNGEE. This CDR3 is 15 amino acids long. The V and J ends lost 3 bases and 5 bases, in that order; junction bases with no gene match: 7. Written as DNA, the CDR3 is TGTGCCAGCAGCGGTTCCGGGACAGGGGGGCACGAGCAGTACTTC. This gives the protein CASSGSGTGGHEQYF.